This TCR beta chain was retrieved from a study of blood T cell repertoires in COVID-19. Overall study: Acute and convalescent COVID-19 samples came from the United States, Italy and Spain. T cells, B-cell-depleted T cells, or PBMCs supplied cDNA or gDNA.

As handled by the study authors: Reference gene primer amplification yielded estimated nucleated cell counts. Assay: immunoSEQ multiplex PCR; the TCRdb copy retains only in-frame clones and omits some. The DNA was the basis for D and trimming; V, J and clone size are from that table. The table includes 210,000 or so clones, around 87% detected once. V was clipped by 4 bases and J by 4 bases, with 16 bases between them. CDR1 is LNHDA and CDR2 is SQIVND in the germline V gene (reference sequence). The CDR3 length is 16 residues. The clonotype originates from a man aged 50-59 years with acute or convalescent COVID-19. The genes are TRBV19 and TRBJ1-4; D perhaps matches TRBD1 (6 bases). The sequenced sample was peripheral blood. The CDR3 is CASSKAVGRGNEKLFF. For the CDR3, the DNA is TGTGCCAGTAGTAAAGCTGTCGGCAGGGGTAATGAAAAACTGTTTTTT.